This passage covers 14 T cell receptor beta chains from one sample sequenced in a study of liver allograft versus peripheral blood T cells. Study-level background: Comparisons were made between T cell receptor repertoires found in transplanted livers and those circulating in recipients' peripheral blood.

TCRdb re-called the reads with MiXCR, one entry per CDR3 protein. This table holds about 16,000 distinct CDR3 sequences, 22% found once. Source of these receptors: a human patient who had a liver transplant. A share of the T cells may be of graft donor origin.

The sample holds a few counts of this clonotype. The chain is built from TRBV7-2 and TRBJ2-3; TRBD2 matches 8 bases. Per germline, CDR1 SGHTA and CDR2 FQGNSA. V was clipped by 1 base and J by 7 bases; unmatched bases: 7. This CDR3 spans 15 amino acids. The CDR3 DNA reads TGTGCCAGCAGCTTAGGCAGCGGGAGACAATATACGCAGTATTTT. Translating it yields CASSLGSGRQYTQYF.

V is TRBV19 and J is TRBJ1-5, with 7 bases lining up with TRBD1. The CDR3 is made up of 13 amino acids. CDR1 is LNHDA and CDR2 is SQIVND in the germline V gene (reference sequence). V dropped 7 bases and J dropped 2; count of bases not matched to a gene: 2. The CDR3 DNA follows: TGTGCCAGTAAGCAGGGGGGCAATCAGCCCCAGCATTTT. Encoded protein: CASKQGGNQPQHF.

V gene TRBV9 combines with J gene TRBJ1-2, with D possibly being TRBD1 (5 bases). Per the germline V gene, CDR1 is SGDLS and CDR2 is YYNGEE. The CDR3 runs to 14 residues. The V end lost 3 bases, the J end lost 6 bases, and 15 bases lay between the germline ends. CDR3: CASSADGALNGYTF. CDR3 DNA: TGTGCCAGCAGCGCGGACGGGGCTCTGAATGGCTACACCTTC.

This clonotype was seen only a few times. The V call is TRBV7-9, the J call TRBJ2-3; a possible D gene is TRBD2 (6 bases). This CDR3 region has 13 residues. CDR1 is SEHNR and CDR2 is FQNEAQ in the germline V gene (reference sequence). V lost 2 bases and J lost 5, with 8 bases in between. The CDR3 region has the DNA TGTGCCAGCAGCTTAAAAGCGGGAGATACGCAGTATTTT. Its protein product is CASSLKAGDTQYF.

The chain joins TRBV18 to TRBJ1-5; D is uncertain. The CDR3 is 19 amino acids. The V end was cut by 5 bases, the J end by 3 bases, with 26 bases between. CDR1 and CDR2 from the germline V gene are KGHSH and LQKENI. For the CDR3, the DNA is TGTGCCAGCTCATCAGAAGCCCCGAGAGCGATAGAGCCCAATCAGCCCCAGCATTTT. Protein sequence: CASSSEAPRAIEPNQPQHF. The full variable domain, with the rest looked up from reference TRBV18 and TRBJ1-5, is NAGVMQNPRHLVRRRGQEARLRCSPMKGHSHVYWYRQLPEEGLKFMVYLQKENIIDESGMPKERFSAEFPKEGPSILRIQQVVRGDSAAYFCASSSEAPRAIEPNQPQHFGDGTRLSIL.

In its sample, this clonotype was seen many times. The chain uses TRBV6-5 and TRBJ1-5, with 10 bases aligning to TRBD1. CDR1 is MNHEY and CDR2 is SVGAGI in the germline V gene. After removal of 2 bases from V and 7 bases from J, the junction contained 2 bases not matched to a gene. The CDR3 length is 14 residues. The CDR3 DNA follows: TGTGCCAGCAGTTACGGACAGGGGGAACAGCCCCAGCATTTT. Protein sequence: CASSYGQGEQPQHF.

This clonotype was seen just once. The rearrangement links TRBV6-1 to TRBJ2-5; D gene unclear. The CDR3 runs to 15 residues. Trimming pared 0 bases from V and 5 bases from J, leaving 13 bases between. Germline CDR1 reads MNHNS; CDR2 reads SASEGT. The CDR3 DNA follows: TGTGCCAGCAGTGAAGCCGCTGGGAAAGGGGAGACCCAGTACTTC. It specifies CASSEAAGKGETQYF.

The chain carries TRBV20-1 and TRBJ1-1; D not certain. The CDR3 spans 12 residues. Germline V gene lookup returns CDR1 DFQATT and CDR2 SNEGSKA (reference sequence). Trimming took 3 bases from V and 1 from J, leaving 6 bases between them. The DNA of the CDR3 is TGCAGTGCTAGGTTACAGAACACTGAAGCTTTCTTT. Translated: CSARLQNTEAFF.

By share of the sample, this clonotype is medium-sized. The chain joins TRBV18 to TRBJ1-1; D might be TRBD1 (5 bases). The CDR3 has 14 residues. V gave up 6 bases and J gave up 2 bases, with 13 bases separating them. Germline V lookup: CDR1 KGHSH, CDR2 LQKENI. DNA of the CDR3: TGTGCCAGCTCGTCCGACAGAAGCAACACTGAAGCTTTCTTT. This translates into CASSSDRSNTEAFF.

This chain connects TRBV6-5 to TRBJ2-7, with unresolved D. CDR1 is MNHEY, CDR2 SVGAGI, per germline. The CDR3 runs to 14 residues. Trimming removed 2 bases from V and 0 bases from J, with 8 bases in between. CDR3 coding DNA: TGTGCCAGCAGTTACAGACGGTTCTCCTACGAGCAGTACTTC. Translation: CASSYRRFSYEQYF.

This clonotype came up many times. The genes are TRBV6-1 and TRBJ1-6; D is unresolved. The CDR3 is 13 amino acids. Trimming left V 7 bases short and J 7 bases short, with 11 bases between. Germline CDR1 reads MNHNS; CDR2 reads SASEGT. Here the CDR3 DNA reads TGTGCCAGCATTCGGGGAAAGAATTCACCCCTCCACTTT. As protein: CASIRGKNSPLHF.

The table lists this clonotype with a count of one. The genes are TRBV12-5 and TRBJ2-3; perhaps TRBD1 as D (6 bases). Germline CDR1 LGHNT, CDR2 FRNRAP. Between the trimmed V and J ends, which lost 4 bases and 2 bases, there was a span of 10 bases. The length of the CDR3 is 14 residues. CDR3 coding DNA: TGTGCTAGTGGTTCGGACAGTCACACAGATACGCAGTATTTT. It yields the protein CASGSDSHTDTQYF.

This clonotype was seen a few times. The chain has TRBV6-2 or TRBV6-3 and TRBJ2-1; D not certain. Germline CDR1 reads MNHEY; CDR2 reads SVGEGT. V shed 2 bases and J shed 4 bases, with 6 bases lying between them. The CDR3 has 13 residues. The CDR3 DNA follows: TGTGCCAGCAGTTACGACGATTACAATGAGCAGTTCTTC. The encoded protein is CASSYDDYNEQFF.

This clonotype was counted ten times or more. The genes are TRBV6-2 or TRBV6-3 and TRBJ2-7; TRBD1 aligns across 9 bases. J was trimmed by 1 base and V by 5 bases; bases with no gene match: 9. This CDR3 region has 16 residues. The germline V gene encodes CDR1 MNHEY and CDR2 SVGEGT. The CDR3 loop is CASSASHRGLSYEQYF. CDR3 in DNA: TGTGCCAGCAGTGCATCCCACAGGGGGCTTTCCTACGAGCAGTACTTC.